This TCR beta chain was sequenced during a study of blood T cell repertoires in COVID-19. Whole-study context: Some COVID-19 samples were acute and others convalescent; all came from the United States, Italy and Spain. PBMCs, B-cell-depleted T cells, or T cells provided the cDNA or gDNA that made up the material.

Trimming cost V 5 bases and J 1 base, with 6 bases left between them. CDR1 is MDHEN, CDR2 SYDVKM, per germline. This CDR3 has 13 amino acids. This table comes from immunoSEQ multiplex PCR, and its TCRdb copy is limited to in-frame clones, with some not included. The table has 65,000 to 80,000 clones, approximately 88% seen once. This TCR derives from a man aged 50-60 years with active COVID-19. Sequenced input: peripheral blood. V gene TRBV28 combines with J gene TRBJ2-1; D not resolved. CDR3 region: CASSIPSYNEQFF. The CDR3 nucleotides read TGTGCCAGCAGTATCCCTTCCTACAATGAGCAGTTCTTC.